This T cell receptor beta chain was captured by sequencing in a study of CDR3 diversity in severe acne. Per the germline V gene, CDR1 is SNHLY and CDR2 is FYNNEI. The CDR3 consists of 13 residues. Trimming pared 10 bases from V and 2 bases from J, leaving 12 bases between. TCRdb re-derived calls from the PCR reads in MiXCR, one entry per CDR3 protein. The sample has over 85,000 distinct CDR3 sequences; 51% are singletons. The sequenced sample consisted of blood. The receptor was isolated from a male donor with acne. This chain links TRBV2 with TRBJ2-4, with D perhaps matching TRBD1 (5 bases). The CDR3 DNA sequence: TGTGCCACCCAAAAGGGGACCAAAAACATTCAGTACTTC. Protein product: CATQKGTKNIQYF.